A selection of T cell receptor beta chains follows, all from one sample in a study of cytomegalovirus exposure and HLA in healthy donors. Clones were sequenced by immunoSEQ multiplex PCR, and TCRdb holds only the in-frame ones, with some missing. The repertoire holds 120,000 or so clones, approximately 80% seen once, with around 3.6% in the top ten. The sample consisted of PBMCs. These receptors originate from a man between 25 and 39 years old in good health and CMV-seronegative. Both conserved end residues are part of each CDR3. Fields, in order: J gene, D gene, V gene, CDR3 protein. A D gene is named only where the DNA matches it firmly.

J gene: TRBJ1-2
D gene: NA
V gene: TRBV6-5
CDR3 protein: CASSYGGGANYGYTF

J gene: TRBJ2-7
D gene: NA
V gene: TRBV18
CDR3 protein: CASSPVESSYEQYF

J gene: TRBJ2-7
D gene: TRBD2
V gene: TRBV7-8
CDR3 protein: CASSPLSGGLLPYEQYF

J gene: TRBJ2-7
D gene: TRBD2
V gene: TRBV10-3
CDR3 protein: CAISQTTGTSGRSTYEQYF

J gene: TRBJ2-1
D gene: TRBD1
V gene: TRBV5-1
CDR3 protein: CASSPGTGLYNEQFF

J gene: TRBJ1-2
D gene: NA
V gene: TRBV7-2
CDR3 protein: CASSLGPSPGVNGYTF

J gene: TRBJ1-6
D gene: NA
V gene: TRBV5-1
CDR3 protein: CASWRGTPNSPLHF

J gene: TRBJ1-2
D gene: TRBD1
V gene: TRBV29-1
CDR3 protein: CSVERTGRGYTF

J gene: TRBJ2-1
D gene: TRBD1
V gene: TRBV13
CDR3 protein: CASSLEGANEQFF

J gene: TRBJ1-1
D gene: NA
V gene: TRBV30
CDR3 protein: CAWSWGPTEAFF

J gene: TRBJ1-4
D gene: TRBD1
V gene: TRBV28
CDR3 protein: CASSLLGHTGERKLFF

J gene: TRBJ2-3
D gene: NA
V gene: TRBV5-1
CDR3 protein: CASSLDGGKDTQYF

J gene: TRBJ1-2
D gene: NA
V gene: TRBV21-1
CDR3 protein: CASSMTPGKKAYGYTF

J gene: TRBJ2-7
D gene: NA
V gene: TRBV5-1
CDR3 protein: CASSLVVLPGEAYITYEQYF

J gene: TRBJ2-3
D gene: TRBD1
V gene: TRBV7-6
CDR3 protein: CASSLGDRGYSTDTQYF

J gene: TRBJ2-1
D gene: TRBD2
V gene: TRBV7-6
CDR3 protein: CASSFQPGLVWGEQFF

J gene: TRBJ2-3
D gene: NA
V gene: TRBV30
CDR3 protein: CAWSVWGGGTDTQYF

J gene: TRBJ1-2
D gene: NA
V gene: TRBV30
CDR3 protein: CAWSVLFDGYTF

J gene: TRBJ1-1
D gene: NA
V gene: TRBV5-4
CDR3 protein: CASRGLKDTEAFF

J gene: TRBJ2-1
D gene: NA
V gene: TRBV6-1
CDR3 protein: CASSAKSSETLYNEQFF

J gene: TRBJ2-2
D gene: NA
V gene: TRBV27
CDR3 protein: CASSLFGKGELFF

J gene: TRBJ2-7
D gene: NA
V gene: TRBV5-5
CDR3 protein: CASSSTTGAAVYEQYF

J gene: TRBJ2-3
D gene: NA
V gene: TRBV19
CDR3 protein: CASSIGPYRTADTQYF

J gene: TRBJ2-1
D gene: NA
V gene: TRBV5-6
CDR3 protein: CASSLGATGVSYNEQFF

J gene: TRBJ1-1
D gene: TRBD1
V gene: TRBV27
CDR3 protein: CASSLERGLEAFF

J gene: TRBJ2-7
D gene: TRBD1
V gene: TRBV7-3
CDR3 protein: CASSLGQGLHEQYF

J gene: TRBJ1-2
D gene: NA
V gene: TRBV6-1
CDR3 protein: CASSERRIGPGVYGYTF

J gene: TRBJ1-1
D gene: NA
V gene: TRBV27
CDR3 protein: CASSPNRARNTEAFF

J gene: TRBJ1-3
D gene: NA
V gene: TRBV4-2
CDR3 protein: CASSLGRGSGNTIYF

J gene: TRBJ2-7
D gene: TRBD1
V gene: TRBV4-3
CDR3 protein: CASSQAAGGFYEQYF

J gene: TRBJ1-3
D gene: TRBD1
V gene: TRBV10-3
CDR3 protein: CAISEGDRAGNTIYF

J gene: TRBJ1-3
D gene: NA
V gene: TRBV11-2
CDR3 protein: CASSFTAGSGNTIYF

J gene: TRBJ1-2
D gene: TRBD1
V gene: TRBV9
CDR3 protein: CASSVSTGGGLGYYTF

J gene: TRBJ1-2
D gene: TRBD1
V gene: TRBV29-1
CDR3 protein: CSVEAGQGNYGYTF

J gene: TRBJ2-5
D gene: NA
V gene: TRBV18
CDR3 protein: CASSPKRETQYF

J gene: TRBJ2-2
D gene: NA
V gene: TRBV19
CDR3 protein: CASSVPLPRAGELFF

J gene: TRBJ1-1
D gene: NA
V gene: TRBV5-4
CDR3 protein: CASSLRGHLNTEAFF

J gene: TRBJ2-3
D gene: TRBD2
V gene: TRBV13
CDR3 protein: CASSSSGATDTQYF

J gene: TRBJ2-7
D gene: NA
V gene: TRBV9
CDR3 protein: CASSVTGGLYEQYF

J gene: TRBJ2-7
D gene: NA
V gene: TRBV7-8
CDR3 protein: CASSRGTYYEQYF

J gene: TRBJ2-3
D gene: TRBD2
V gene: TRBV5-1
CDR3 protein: CASSPNERGRGFRTDTQYF

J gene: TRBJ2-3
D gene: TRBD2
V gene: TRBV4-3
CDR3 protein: CASSQDRGGFLTDTQYF

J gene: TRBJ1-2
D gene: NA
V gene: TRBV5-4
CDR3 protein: CASSLEQGNNYGYTF

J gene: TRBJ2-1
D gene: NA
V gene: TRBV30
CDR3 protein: CAWSVMWSGSYNEQFF

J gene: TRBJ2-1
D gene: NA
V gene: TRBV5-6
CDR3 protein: CASSLRWANEQFF

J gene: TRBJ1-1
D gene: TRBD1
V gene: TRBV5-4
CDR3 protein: CASSLGRGQAMNTEAFF

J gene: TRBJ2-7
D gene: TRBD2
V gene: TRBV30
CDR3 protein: CAWRDPGGPTQYF

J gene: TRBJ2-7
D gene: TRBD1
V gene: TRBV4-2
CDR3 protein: CASSQGQGAYEQYF

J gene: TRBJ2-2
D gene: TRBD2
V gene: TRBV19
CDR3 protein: CASRSGRTNTGELFF

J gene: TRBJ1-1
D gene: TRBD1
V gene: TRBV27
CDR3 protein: CASSLGQGSTTEAFF

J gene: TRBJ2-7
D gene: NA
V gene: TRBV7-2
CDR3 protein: CASSSFPGQGTYGQYF

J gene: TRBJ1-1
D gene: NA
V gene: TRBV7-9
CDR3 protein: CASSPNGRGSSAEAFF

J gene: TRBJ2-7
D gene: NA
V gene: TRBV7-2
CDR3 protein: CASSFSRGGNYEQYF